The 14 T cell receptor beta chains reported below all come from one sample, sequenced in a study of shared clonotypes between healthy human individuals. TCRdb's copy holds only in-frame clones and misses some; the assay was immunoSEQ multiplex PCR. The sample includes 850,000 to 1,200,000 clones, around four fifths of them seen just once. Specimen: memory CD4+ T cells sorted from blood. Subset: CD45RA-negative fraction. Every receptor here comes from a man between 18 and 29 years old in good health.

The chain carries TRBV11-3 and TRBJ2-7, with D perhaps matching TRBD2 (7 bases). CDR3 length: 14 amino acids. Per the germline V gene, CDR1 is SGHNT and CDR2 is YENEEA. Trimming took off 1 base at V and 5 bases at J, with 12 bases between the two ends. The CDR3 region is CASSLGSGGHEQYF. The DNA for the CDR3 is TGTGCCAGCAGCTTAGGTTCGGGGGGCCACGAGCAGTACTTC.

The chain employs TRBV28 and TRBJ2-2, with D perhaps TRBD2 (7 bases). V lost 5 bases, J lost 6 bases, and 13 bases lay in between. The CDR3 contains 14 residues. The germline V gene has CDR1 MDHEN and CDR2 SYDVKM. CDR3 sequence (DNA): TGTGCCAGCAGTCCCGGGGGGCCATCCGGGGAGCTGTTTTTT. It encodes CASSPGGPSGELFF. Variable domain in full (rest from reference TRBV28 and TRBJ2-2): DVKVTQSSRYLVKRTGEKVFLECVQDMDHENMFWYRQDPGLGLRLIYFSYDVKMKEKGDIPEGYSVSREKKERFSLILESASTNQTSMYLCASSPGGPSGELFFGEGSRLTVL.

The chain employs TRBV19 and TRBJ2-3, with TRBD2 identical over 8 bases. The germline gives CDR1 LNHDA, CDR2 SQIVND (reference sequence). Trimming cost V 5 bases and J 0 bases; bases outside gene matches: 1. The CDR3 spans 14 residues. Written as DNA, the CDR3 is TGTGCCAGTAGTCCTAGCGGGAGCACAGATACGCAGTATTTT. Amino acids: CASSPSGSTDTQYF. Full variable domain (outside the CDR3, taken from reference TRBV19 and TRBJ2-3): DGGITQSPKYLFRKEGQNVTLSCEQNLNHDAMYWYRQDPGQGLRLIYYSQIVNDFQKGDIAEGYSVSREKKESFPLTVTSAQKNPTAFYLCASSPSGSTDTQYFGPGTRLTVL.

The DNA of the CDR3 is TGCGCCAGTTTCGGGACAGTCACCGGGGAGCTGTTTTTT. Translated: CASFGTVTGELFF. The chain combines TRBV5-1 with TRBJ2-2; 7 bases agree with TRBD1. Germline loops: CDR1 SGHRS, CDR2 YFSETQ. The length of the CDR3 is 13 residues. Trimming removed 8 bases from V and 4 bases from J; junction bases left unmatched: 5.

Only a few counts were recorded for this clone. It may be a read error: a sequence one base away is much more abundant. The same CDR3 is also encoded by other DNA sequences in this sample. The chain joins TRBV5-1 to TRBJ1-2; 7 bases are a match to TRBD1. Losses at the gene ends were 4 bases for V and 2 bases for J; bases not matched to a gene: 2. This CDR3 spans 13 amino acids. CDR1 and CDR2 from the germline V gene are SGHRS and YFSETQ. The CDR3 protein is CASSLGQNYGYTF. CDR3 coding DNA: TGCGCCAGCAGCCTGGGACAGAACTATGGCTACACCTTC.

The rearrangement links TRBV7-2 to TRBJ1-1; D gene uncertain. This CDR3 spans 13 amino acids. Germline lookup yields CDR1 SGHTA and CDR2 FQGNSA. V was trimmed by 6 bases and J by 1 base, leaving 9 bases between them. CDR3: CASSTGPNTEAFF. The DNA of the CDR3 is TGTGCCAGCAGTACGGGCCCGAACACTGAAGCTTTCTTT.

The chain recombines TRBV7-9 with TRBJ2-7; 8 nucleotides agree with TRBD1. This CDR3 contains 14 residues. The trim removed 5 bases at V and 6 bases at J, leaving 9 bases unmatched. Germline values: CDR1 SEHNR, CDR2 FQNEAQ (reference sequence). CDR3 sequence reads: CASSLGQGQVEQYF. DNA for the CDR3: TGTGCCAGCAGCCTAGGACAGGGCCAGGTCGAGCAGTACTTC. Based on the CDR3 plus reference TRBV7-9 and TRBJ2-7, the full variable domain is DTGVSQNPRHKITKRGQNVTFRCDPISEHNRLYWYRQTLGQGPEFLTYFQNEAQLEKSRLLSDRFSAERPKGSFSTLEIQRTEQGDSAMYLCASSLGQGQVEQYFGPGTRLTVT.

The chain is built from TRBV29-1 and TRBJ2-3, with a weak D call TRBD2 (6 bases). The CDR3 is 16 residues long. With 7 bases removed from V and 0 bases from J, the gap between germline ends came to 20 bases. Germline-derived CDR1 and CDR2 are SQVTM and ANQGSEA. The CDR3 coding sequence is TGCAGCGCGGGGGAGGAGGGCAGCGCAAGCACAGATACGCAGTATTTT. Translating gives CSAGEEGSASTDTQYF.

The chain couples TRBV5-4 to TRBJ2-7; D call uncertain. Germline CDR1 is SGHNT and CDR2 is YYREEE (reference sequence). The CDR3 contains 15 residues. Trimming removed 0 bases at V and 2 bases at J, with 12 bases between. The CDR3 nucleotides read TGTGCCAGCAGCTTGGAGGTACACGAACCCTACGAGCAGTACTTC. It yields the protein CASSLEVHEPYEQYF.

This clone was counted many times. V usage is TRBV5-4 and J usage is TRBJ2-6; D is unclear. The length of the CDR3 is 17 residues. The germline gives CDR1 SGHNT, CDR2 YYREEE (reference sequence). Trimming pared 1 base from V and 0 bases from J, leaving 11 bases between. The CDR3 DNA reads as TGTGCCAGCAGCTTGTGGGCTCGGACCTCTGGGGCCAACGTCCTGACTTTC. It yields the protein CASSLWARTSGANVLTF. Together with reference TRBV5-4 and TRBJ2-6, the CDR3 gives the full variable domain: ETGVTQSPTHLIKTRGQQVTLRCSSQSGHNTVSWYQQALGQGPQFIFQYYREEENGRGNFPPRFSGLQFPNYSSELNVNALELDDSALYLCASSLWARTSGANVLTFGAGSRLTVL.

The CDR3 nucleotides are TGTGCCAGCAGCCAAGTGATTGACAGGGAAACAGATACGCAGTATTTT. Encoded protein: CASSQVIDRETDTQYF. The chain couples TRBV4-2 to TRBJ2-3; 7 bases align to TRBD1. The germline gives CDR1 LGHNA, CDR2 YNFKEQ. Trimming took 1 base from V and 3 from J; bases not matched to a gene: 7. CDR3 length: 16 residues.

On this clone: Other DNA sequences in this specimen translate into the identical CDR3. The rearrangement joins TRBV5-1 to TRBJ1-2, with a weak D call TRBD1 (6 bases). Trimming shortened V by 0 bases and J by 5 bases, and 8 bases separated the two germline ends. Germline CDR1 and CDR2: SGHRS and YFSETQ. The length of the CDR3 is 13 residues. DNA of the CDR3: TGCGCCAGCAGCTTGGAGGGGGGTTATGGCTACACCTTC. Encoded protein: CASSLEGGYGYTF. Variable domain in full (rest from reference TRBV5-1 and TRBJ1-2): KAGVTQTPRYLIKTRGQQVTLSCSPISGHRSVSWYQQTPGQGLQFLFEYFSETQRNKGNFPGRFSGRQFSNSRSEMNVSTLELGDSALYLCASSLEGGYGYTFGSGTRLTVV.

This clone appeared a single time. The J gene is TRBJ1-4, the V gene TRBV7-9; D is possibly TRBD1 (5 bases). The CDR3 extends over 15 amino acids. V was trimmed by 5 bases and J by 0 bases, leaving 10 bases between them. Germline lookup yields CDR1 SEHNR and CDR2 FQNEAQ (reference sequence). The CDR3: CASSRQTATNEKLFF. CDR3 DNA: TGTGCCAGCAGCAGACAGACAGCAACTAATGAAAAACTGTTTTTT.

The chain recombines TRBV14 with TRBJ1-1; D not resolved. The CDR3 has 14 amino acids. CDR1 and CDR2 (germline): SGHDN, FVKESK. Trimming pared 4 bases from V and 2 bases from J, leaving 11 bases between. CDR3 coding DNA: TGTGCCAGCAGCCCCCGCGGGCGAAACACTGAAGCTTTCTTT. Amino acids: CASSPRGRNTEAFF.